What follows is one T cell receptor (beta chain) and its context. Its antigen is as yet unknown. This sample is part of a study of CD8 T cells in ankylosing spondylitis. Study-level findings and limits: Several highly homologous variants formed a TCR beta motif that appeared characteristic of ankylosing spondylitis blood. Reports of some motif variants in reactive arthritis synovial fluid and blood predate this one.

TCRdb re-derived calls from the 5' RACE reads in MiXCR, one entry per CDR3 protein. This table holds about 150,000 distinct CDR3 sequences, approximately 32% found once. What was sequenced was synovial fluid, either unsorted or a sorted T cell fraction (not recorded which). This sequence was found in a male donor with ankylosing spondylitis.

The CDR3 sequence: CATKTQGSTDTQYF. DNA for the CDR3: TGTGCCACCAAGACCCAGGGGAGCACAGATACGCAGTATTTT. This chain connects TRBV6-5 to TRBJ2-3, with D perhaps TRBD1 (6 bases). The V gene's germline CDR1 is MNHEY and CDR2 SVGAGI. Trimming removed 10 bases from V and 0 bases from J, with 14 bases in between. The CDR3 contains 14 residues.